What follows are 20 T cell receptor beta chains derived from one specimen sequenced in a study of Ad26.COV2.S vaccination and SARS-CoV-2 variants. Treatment described: roughly 19 received Ad26.COV2.S at low or high dose, single or two shots; roughly five received placebo; per-sample allocation not given. The samples were gathered on day 63 after the first injection of vaccine or placebo. The protocol was immunoSEQ multiplex PCR, while the TCRdb copy is restricted to in-frame clones and leaves out a portion. The data contain 350,000 to 500,000 clones, approximately 88% of them singletons. Sequencing was performed on peripheral blood, taken in a trial of Ad26.COV2.S vaccine versus placebo. The receptor source for this set is a person aged 18-65 years who received the Ad26.COV2.S COVID-19 vaccine or a placebo.

The V gene is TRBV9, the J gene TRBJ1-1, with D perhaps TRBD1 (6 bases). Trimming took off 2 bases at V and 5 bases at J, with 13 bases between the two ends. CDR1 and CDR2 (germline): SGDLS, YYNGEE. The CDR3 loop spans 14 amino acids. In DNA, the CDR3 is TGTGCCAGCAGCGTGAGAGGGGGTGAGACTGAAGCTTTCTTT. Amino acids: CASSVRGGETEAFF.

This clone was seen a single time. The V gene is TRBV7-3, the J gene TRBJ1-1; D gene uncertain. Germline V CDR1 and CDR2: SGHTA, FQGTGA. This CDR3 is 13 amino acids long. V lost 5 bases and J 0 bases, leaving 7 bases between the germline ends. The CDR3 DNA follows: TGTGCCAGCAGCCAAACCTTGAACACTGAAGCTTTCTTT. Translation gives CASSQTLNTEAFF.

The chain links TRBV7-2 to TRBJ2-1; 8 nucleotides match TRBD1. CDR1 SGHTA and CDR2 FQGNSA come from the germline V gene. V lost 0 bases, J lost 4 bases, and 2 bases stayed unmatched. The CDR3 length is 15 residues. CDR3 DNA sequence: TGTGCCAGCAGCTTAGCGGGACAGGCATACAATGAGCAGTTCTTC. It codes for CASSLAGQAYNEQFF.

This chain links TRBV11-2 with TRBJ2-5; 7 positions match TRBD2. Germline V gene sequence: CDR1 SGHAT, CDR2 FQNNGV. This CDR3 contains 16 residues. V lost 1 base to trimming and J lost 1 base; unmatched junction nucleotides: 6. The CDR3 reads CASSLVGGGRQETQYF. CDR3 DNA sequence: TGTGCCAGCAGCTTAGTAGGCGGGGGACGCCAAGAGACCCAGTACTTC.

CDR3 protein: CASSVPGQGDRYTF. As DNA, the CDR3 is TGTGCCAGCAGTGTACCGGGACAGGGGGATCGCTACACCTTC. The gene calls are TRBV28 and TRBJ1-2, with 11 bases fitting TRBD1. This CDR3 comprises 14 residues. CDR1 and CDR2 (germline): MDHEN, SYDVKM. J gave up 9 bases and V 5 bases, and 8 bases lay outside the gene matches.

DNA of the CDR3: TGTGCCAGCAGTTACTCAAGGCGGGTATATGACGAGCAGTACTTC. Translating it yields CASSYSRRVYDEQYF. V usage is TRBV6-5 and J usage is TRBJ2-7; D is perhaps TRBD2 (5 bases). Trimming removed 0 bases from V and 5 bases from J, with 14 bases in between. Looked up from germline, CDR1 is MNHEY and CDR2 is SVGAGI. CDR3 length equals 15 residues.

The gene calls are TRBV10-3 and TRBJ2-7; 10 bases map to TRBD1. The trim removed 6 bases at V and 4 bases at J, leaving 18 bases unmatched. The CDR3 totals 18 residues. Germline V CDR1 and CDR2: ENHRY, SYGVKD. The CDR3 here is CAIRTWAPGQGTGYEQYF. The CDR3 DNA reads as TGTGCCATCAGGACTTGGGCACCGGGACAGGGGACAGGGTACGAGCAGTACTTC.

V gene TRBV19 combines with J gene TRBJ1-1; 7 nucleotides match TRBD1. This CDR3 is built from 13 residues. The V gene end was trimmed by 10 bases and the J gene end by 3 bases; junction bases not matched to a gene: 8. Germline CDR1 is LNHDA and CDR2 is SQIVND (reference sequence). The CDR3 loop is CATQGVSDTEAFF. CDR3 bases: TGTGCCACCCAGGGGGTGTCGGACACTGAAGCTTTCTTT.

V and J are TRBV7-9 and TRBJ1-2, with no clear D. Trimming took off 0 bases at V and 8 bases at J, with 13 bases between the two ends. The CDR3 runs 14 residues. The germline CDR1 and CDR2 sequences are SEHNR and FQNEAQ (reference sequence). CDR3 bases: TGTGCCAGCAGCTTAGCGTCGATCTCTCAGGGCTACACCTTC. As protein: CASSLASISQGYTF.

The rearrangement uses TRBV15 and TRBJ1-3; D is undetermined. The CDR3 extends over 14 amino acids. V was clipped by 1 base and J by 4 bases, with 8 bases between them. Looked up from germline, CDR1 is LNHNV and CDR2 is YYDKDF (reference sequence). The CDR3 protein is CATSRGVTGNTIYF. The CDR3, as DNA: TGTGCCACCAGCAGAGGTGTAACCGGAAACACCATATATTTT.

The chain couples TRBV10-2 to TRBJ2-7; D is uncertain. V shed 0 bases and J shed 3 bases, with 0 bases lying between them. The CDR3 has 11 residues. Germline loops: CDR1 WSHSY, CDR2 SAAADI. The CDR3 is CASSESYEQYF. CDR3 nucleotides: TGCGCCAGCAGTGAGTCCTACGAGCAGTACTTC.

This clone was picked up one time. This chain joins TRBV28 and TRBJ2-7, with no clear D. Trimming took off 8 bases at V and 5 bases at J, with 22 bases between the two ends. This CDR3 contains 15 residues. CDR1 is MDHEN and CDR2 is SYDVKM in the germline V gene. CDR3 in amino acids: CASRLVRPLTNEQYF. Written as DNA, the CDR3 is TGTGCCAGCCGTCTCGTGCGGCCCCTAACGAACGAGCAGTACTTC.

The table lists this clone with a count of one. The chain joins TRBV6-1 to TRBJ2-5; perhaps TRBD1 as D (5 bases). V gave up 1 base and J gave up 5 bases, with 14 bases separating them. Germline CDR1 is MNHNS and CDR2 is SASEGT. The CDR3 sequence is 15 residues long. The CDR3 nucleotides read TGTGCCAGCAGTGAAGGGGGCCTCTATGGGGAGACCCAGTACTTC. Residues: CASSEGGLYGETQYF.

The chain is built from TRBV29-1 and TRBJ2-1; D may be TRBD1 (5 bases). Trimming removed 4 bases from V and 5 bases from J, with 12 bases in between. This CDR3 region has 13 residues. CDR1 is SQVTM, CDR2 ANQGSEA, per germline. CDR3 region: CSVGTPRDNEQFF. In DNA form, the CDR3 reads TGCAGCGTTGGGACCCCCAGGGACAATGAGCAGTTCTTC.

The rearrangement links TRBV6-5 to TRBJ1-2, with 7 bases matching TRBD1. The CDR3 extends over 13 amino acids. Germline loops: CDR1 MNHEY, CDR2 SVGAGI. Trimming took 5 bases from V and 5 from J; bases not matched to a gene: 5. This chain's CDR3 is CASSNGQAYGYTF. The CDR3 DNA reads TGTGCCAGCAGTAACGGACAGGCTTATGGCTACACCTTC.

This chain links TRBV7-9 with TRBJ2-7, with D unclear. Germline CDR1 is SEHNR and CDR2 is FQNEAQ (reference sequence). The CDR3 is made up of 12 amino acids. V was shortened by 4 bases and J by 5 bases, with 9 bases between the two germline ends. The DNA for the CDR3 is TGTGCCAGCAGCTCTGGACGCGACGAGCAGTACTTC. Translation: CASSSGRDEQYF.

The chain uses TRBV5-6 and TRBJ2-2; D remains ambiguous. The CDR3 loop spans 15 amino acids. Germline V gene sequence: CDR1 SGHDT, CDR2 YYEEEE. V was clipped by 0 bases and J by 4 bases, with 10 bases between them. CDR3 loop: CASSLDYSLTGELFF. CDR3 bases: TGTGCCAGCAGCTTGGACTACTCCCTCACCGGGGAGCTGTTTTTT.

The CDR3 spells CAISESGQGNTEAFF. The DNA of the CDR3 is TGTGCCATCAGTGAGTCGGGACAGGGGAACACTGAAGCTTTCTTT. The V call is TRBV10-3, the J call TRBJ1-1; 9 nucleotides align to TRBD1. This CDR3 is 15 amino acids long. CDR1 is ENHRY and CDR2 is SYGVKD in the germline V gene. V lost 0 bases to trimming and J lost 1 base; unmatched junction nucleotides: 0.

The CDR3 nucleotides are TGTGCCAGCACGATGGGCAGTTGGGTACCGAACACTGAAGCTTTCTTT. This sequence encodes CASTMGSWVPNTEAFF. V usage is TRBV2 and J usage is TRBJ1-1; D remains ambiguous. This CDR3 is built from 16 residues. Germline V gives CDR1 SNHLY, CDR2 FYNNEI. Trimming removed 7 bases at V and 1 base at J, with 19 bases between.

With respect to this clone: The sample has other DNA sequences that encode this CDR3 too. The rearrangement links TRBV7-2 to TRBJ2-5, with D tentatively TRBD2 (6 bases). The CDR3 runs to 15 residues. Germline CDR1 is SGHTA and CDR2 is FQGNSA. V lost 5 bases and J 2 bases, leaving 15 bases between the germline ends. The CDR3 region is CASSLAASVQETQYF. The CDR3 DNA reads as TGTGCCAGCAGCCTGGCGGCTAGCGTACAAGAGACCCAGTACTTC.